This TCR beta chain was recovered during a study of Graves' ophthalmopathy and Graves' hyperthyroidism (dated by TCRdb to the late 2010s). A note on the overall study: Hyperthyroidism was defined as stable when no progression to ophthalmopathy occurred within 18 months of follow-up. The study used signatures of the TCR beta repertoire to tell Graves' ophthalmopathy apart from Graves' hyperthyroidism and to predict which patients would progress to ophthalmopathy. In total, 135 blood samples were TCR-sequenced: roughly 45 ophthalmopathy, some 75 hyperthyroidism and 17 hyperthyroidism-to-ophthalmopathy patients. To explore V-J signatures that separate ophthalmopathy from hyperthyroidism, a discovery set of 100 patients was enrolled, consisting of 40 to 45 with ophthalmopathy and around 57 with stable hyperthyroidism. The independent validation cohort included around 19 hyperthyroidism patients plus 17 patients who later progressed from hyperthyroidism to ophthalmopathy. T-cell repertoires of thyroid tissue and blood were compared in 5 or 6 hyperthyroidism patients. Following sampling, methimazole starting at 30 mg daily was administered to hyperthyroidism patients, and high-dose intravenous methylprednisolone was administered to ophthalmopathy patients.

As for this clonotype: Its antigen is still unknown. No base quality information exists; no much larger clone differs at one position.

Paper-wide results and their limitations: Most expanded thyroid clonotypes with a frequency above 0.001 also appeared in blood, which suggests that blood repertoires may reflect the immune response in the thyroid. Sample size was not predetermined statistically, and investigators were not blinded to group allocation. Ophthalmopathy was separated from stable hyperthyroidism by the 13-signature model with 85% to 90% sensitivity and 81% to 84% specificity in cross-validation and with 80%/75% in the test set. In validation, the model predicted ophthalmopathy progression with over 60% sensitivity and approximately 75% specificity; 12 predicted patients were CT-confirmed with GO in a median of approximately 6.5 months.

From the cysteine through the phenylalanine, the CDR3 covers 15 amino acids. Only the CDR3 DNA is retained, 45 bases long and in frame from the first base. The germline V gene specifies SGHTA as CDR1 and FQGNSA as CDR2. The trim is 1 base for V and 7 bases for J, with a gap of 14 bases between the germline ends. Hyperthyroidism patients were newly diagnosed, were aged 18 to 65 years, and had a disease duration under 2 months. Anyone with other autoimmune diseases, uncontrolled infections, pregnancy or lactation was excluded from the study. Diagnosis was based on clinical symptoms, serum thyroxine, TRAb, thyroid ultrasound and orbital computed tomography. Trizol reagent was used to extract the total RNA, and its quality was then checked on an Agilent 2100 Bioanalyzer. TCR beta CDR3 regions were amplified from RNA transcripts for repertoire sequencing. The first round of RT-PCR was done with HTBI primers and the Qiagen OneStep RT-PCR kit, and was followed by a second round of multiplex PCR, then size selection and purification. The libraries underwent paired-end sequencing with 100 bp reads on an Illumina HiSeq2000. From the authors' description of their analysis: Reads were processed with SOAPnuke, discarding reads with adapters, uncalled bases, mean Phred below 15, or no exact constant-primer or identifier match. COPE v1.2.5 was used to merge high-quality paired reads. Clonotypes were defined as unique nucleotide sequences and were aligned to IMGT TRB V, D and J references using MiTCR v1.1. Only V-J combinations with frequency above 0.0001 were analysed, covering approximately 99% of repertoires. For each V-J combination, a TCR clonal expansion and chaos score was defined as the ratio of F50 clonal expansion to chaos observed in the TCRdist matrix. Welch's t-statistics and random forest were used to reduce the features to 10 to 15 V-J combinations, which were then used as input to a naive Bayes classifier. Thyroid-blood repertoire similarity was quantified with the Morisita-Horn index. TCRdb reworked the public reads: Q25 trimming with fastp, MiXCR clone assembly, productive beta chains retained. Each entry is one CDR3 protein sequence, shown with its most common DNA and genes. These V and J calls derive from TCRdb rather than the authors' analysis. The sample has over a million distinct CDR3 sequences on record, roughly two fifths of them singletons. Jointly, the top ten make up around 10% of the sample.

The sample consisted of peripheral blood or thyroid tissue (not recorded which). This receptor was obtained from an adult man with Graves' hyperthyroidism. Recombination connected TRBV7-2 to TRBJ1-3; no confident D gene assignment can be made. CDR3 loop: CASSLEYYNENTIYF. In nucleotides, the sequence is TGTGCCAGCAGCTTAGAGTACTACAATGAGAACACCATATATTTT.